These T cell receptor beta chains were read from a single sample in a study of cytomegalovirus exposure and HLA in healthy donors. Assay: immunoSEQ multiplex PCR; the TCRdb copy retains only in-frame clones and omits some. The table records 250,000 to 350,000 clones, roughly 85% of them present only once. Sample: PBMCs. All receptors come from a man aged 35 to 55 in good health and CMV-seropositive. The CDR3 runs from the conserved cysteine through the conserved F or W. The D gene is left open where the match is weak. Some rows have no size entry. The others give once, few or many, or a class for an expanded clone.

d_gene,j_gene,v_gene,abundance,CDR3aa,CDR3nt
NA,TRBJ2-7,TRBV2,NA,CASGSLHEQYF,TGTGCCAGCGGTTCACTGCACGAGCAGTACTTC
TRBD2,TRBJ2-1,TRBV6-4,NA,CASSFLREPLNEQFF,TGTGCCAGCAGTTTTTTGCGGGAGCCTCTGAATGAGCAGTTCTTC
TRBD1,TRBJ1-4,TRBV5-1,few,CASRVGGGFEKLFF,TGCGCCAGCAGAGTAGGAGGGGGCTTTGAAAAACTGTTTTTT
TRBD2,TRBJ2-1,TRBV6-4,NA,CASSAAGGPRDEQFF,TGTGCCAGCAGTGCGGCGGGAGGGCCCAGGGATGAGCAGTTCTTC
TRBD1,TRBJ2-7,TRBV16,NA,CASSQSPGQEGYF,TGTGCCAGCAGCCAATCCCCGGGACAGGAGGGGTACTTC
NA,TRBJ1-6,TRBV2,NA,CASSRTGLNSPLHF,TGTGCCAGCAGTCGCACAGGGCTGAATTCACCCCTCCACTTT
NA,TRBJ1-2,TRBV7-2,NA,CASSPGGGRGYGYTF,TGTGCCAGCAGCCCGGGGGGAGGACGGGGCTATGGCTACACCTTC
NA,TRBJ1-2,TRBV5-4,NA,CASSLGEGYGYTF,TGTGCCAGCAGCTTGGGGGAGGGCTATGGCTACACCTTC
NA,TRBJ2-5,TRBV30,once,CAWARETQYF,TGTGCCTGGGCCCGGGAGACCCAGTACTTC
NA,TRBJ1-1,TRBV28,NA,CASTSGPEAFF,TGTGCCAGTACTAGTGGACCTGAAGCTTTCTTT
NA,TRBJ1-2,TRBV28,NA,CASSLSPGHIYGYTF,TGTGCCAGCAGTTTGTCCCCGGGACATATCTATGGCTACACCTTC
TRBD1,TRBJ2-5,TRBV5-4,few,CASSADRVQETQYF,TGTGCCAGCAGCGCGGACAGGGTCCAAGAGACCCAGTACTTC
NA,TRBJ2-2,TRBV6-4,few,CASSDQPGHGTGELFF,TGTGCCAGCAGTGACCAACCGGGACACGGCACCGGGGAGCTGTTTTTT
NA,TRBJ2-1,TRBV5-1,NA,CASSLTPGLSYNEQFF,TGCGCCAGCAGCTTAACACCGGGACTCTCCTACAATGAGCAGTTCTTC